This T cell receptor (beta chain) comes out of a study of a mutant IDH1 vaccine in newly diagnosed glioma. The overall study: The initiation of vaccination occurred 4-6 weeks after radiotherapy alone, or with temozolomide cycles. Mean patient age was about 40 years; about 60% were male and about 40% female. Standard pretreatment was either radiotherapy, temozolomide, or, for most, radiochemotherapy with temozolomide.

On this clone itself: Its antigen is unknown.

Germline trimming cut 1 base from V and 4 bases from J; bases unmatched to any gene: 3. Per germline, CDR1 SNHLY and CDR2 FYNNEI. This CDR3 spans 16 amino acids. TCRdb keeps only in-frame clones here, not all; method: immunoSEQ multiplex PCR. The data show 25,000 to 35,000 clones, 87% seen once. Time point indicated: week 5, during vaccination. In the vaccine, a single dose held 300 ug of the mutant IDH1 20-mer peptide, along with topical imiquimod. The chain joins TRBV2 to TRBJ2-1; TRBD2 agrees at 11 bases. This TCR was sampled from a woman aged 40 to 50 with glioma. Some clones in this sample may be carry-over from other donors' samples. This material consisted of peripheral blood mononuclear cells (PBMCs), taken from a glioma patient whose treatment included an IDH1 peptide vaccine. Here the CDR3 DNA reads TGTGCCAGCAGTGAAGGTAGACTAGCGGGATACAATGAGCAGTTCTTC. Protein: CASSEGRLAGYNEQFF.